This is a list of T cell receptor beta chains from one sample in a study of cytomegalovirus exposure and HLA in healthy donors. TCRdb's table, derived via immunoSEQ multiplex PCR, lists solely in-frame clones and lacks some. Of under 110,000 clones in the sample, roughly four fifths are singletons; the top ten hold 1.5% to 2%. The specimen was PBMCs. The receptors here all came from a man in his fifties in good health and CMV-seronegative. Each CDR3 is given with its conserved first and last residue. Each record gives: V gene, J gene, D gene, clone size, CDR3 DNA, CDR3 protein. The D gene is left open where the match is weak. A row's size may be missing; if present it is once, few, many or a size class.

TRBV2	TRBJ1-4	NA	NA	TGTGCCAGCAAGACGGACGGGGCAACTAATGAAAAACTGTTTTTT	CASKTDGATNEKLFF
TRBV5-4	TRBJ2-7	NA	NA	TGTGCCAGCAGCGAGGGGACAAACTACGAGCAGTACTTC	CASSEGTNYEQYF
TRBV5-1	TRBJ1-1	NA	NA	TGCGCCAGCAGCGCCGCATATGAGGCGGTGAACACTGAAGCTTTCTTT	CASSAAYEAVNTEAFF
TRBV13	TRBJ2-7	NA	NA	TGTGCCAGCAGCTTAGGCCGAGCCTACGAGCAGTACTTC	CASSLGRAYEQYF
TRBV19	TRBJ2-3	TRBD2	once	TGTGCCAGTAGTATCAATCAGGGAGGGAGAGATACGCAGTATTTT	CASSINQGGRDTQYF
TRBV5-1	TRBJ2-7	NA	NA	TGCGCCAGCAGCTTGGGGGCGGGGACCAACTACGAGCAGTACTTC	CASSLGAGTNYEQYF
TRBV5-1	TRBJ1-1	NA	NA	TGCGCCAGCAGCCCCCGTGAAGGGGGAAACACTGAAGCTTTCTTT	CASSPREGGNTEAFF
TRBV29-1	TRBJ1-5	TRBD1	NA	TGCAGCGTCGGACAGGCCAATCAGCCCCAGCATTTT	CSVGQANQPQHF
TRBV4-3	TRBJ2-5	TRBD2	NA	TGCGCCAGCAGCCAAGACTCCGGGAGCGGGAGTTGGGGGACCCAGTACTTC	CASSQDSGSGSWGTQYF
TRBV18	TRBJ1-5	NA	few	TGTGCCAGCTCAGAGGCAGGGAGCAATCAGCCCCAGCATTTT	CASSEAGSNQPQHF
TRBV15	TRBJ1-6	NA	NA	TGTGCCACCAGTATAGGGGATTATTCACCCCTCCACTTT	CATSIGDYSPLHF
TRBV19	TRBJ2-2	NA	NA	TGTGCCAGTAGCGGAGGGAGAACCGGGGAGCTGTTTTTT	CASSGGRTGELFF
TRBV9	TRBJ1-1	NA	NA	TGTGCCAGCAGCGTAGTATCAGGGTCCCTGAACACTGAAGCTTTCTTT	CASSVVSGSLNTEAFF
TRBV5-1	TRBJ1-2	NA	NA	TGCGCCAGCAGCTTGGAGATAGGCGGTCAAAACTATGGCTACACCTTC	CASSLEIGGQNYGYTF
TRBV27	TRBJ1-2	TRBD1	NA	TGTGCCAGCAGTTCCGGACAGGCTGGAGGCTATGGCTACACCTTC	CASSSGQAGGYGYTF
TRBV4-2	TRBJ1-2	NA	NA	TGTGCCAGCAGCCCAGAGGGGAGGAACCGAAACTATGGCTACACCTTC	CASSPEGRNRNYGYTF
TRBV19	TRBJ1-2	NA	few	TGTGCCAGTAGCCTCTCGGTAAATAACTATGGCTACACCTTC	CASSLSVNNYGYTF
TRBV5-6	TRBJ2-3	TRBD1	NA	TGTGCCAGCAGCCCCCGGACAGGGGTACCGGATACGCAGTATTTT	CASSPRTGVPDTQYF
TRBV6-5	TRBJ1-1	TRBD1	NA	TGTGCCAGCAGCCGGGGGACAGACAAGAACACTGAAGCTTTCTTT	CASSRGTDKNTEAFF
TRBV10-1	TRBJ2-7	TRBD2	NA	TGCGCCAGCAGTGAGGGAACTAGCGGGGCTGGTGAGCAGTACTTC	CASSEGTSGAGEQYF
TRBV12-5	TRBJ1-5	TRBD1	NA	TGTGCTAGTGGTTTGGTCCGCGGACAGGTTAATAGCAATCAGCCCCAGCATTTT	CASGLVRGQVNSNQPQHF
TRBV14	TRBJ1-3	NA	NA	TGTGCCAGCAGCCAGGGCAGCTCTGGAAACACCATATATTTT	CASSQGSSGNTIYF
TRBV2	TRBJ1-1	NA	NA	TGTGCCAGCAGCGAACAGGGAATGAACACTGAAGCTTTCTTT	CASSEQGMNTEAFF
TRBV4-2	TRBJ2-5	TRBD1	NA	TGTGCCAGCAGCCAAGGACAGGGGATGGAGACCCAGTACTTC	CASSQGQGMETQYF
TRBV6-6	TRBJ2-3	NA	NA	TGTGCCAGCTGGCAGGGTTTTTCAGATACGCAGTATTTT	CASWQGFSDTQYF
TRBV19	TRBJ1-6	TRBD1	once	TGTGCCAGTAGTCGGGACAGGAGCTCCTATAATTCACCCCTCCACTTT	CASSRDRSSYNSPLHF
TRBV7-2	TRBJ2-4	TRBD2	NA	TGTGCCAGCAGCCCCCCCTCCGGGAGGTGGGGCATTCAGTACTTC	CASSPPSGRWGIQYF
TRBV5-1	TRBJ1-4	NA	NA	TGCGCCAGCAGCTTTAGACAGGCAACTAATGAAAAACTGTTTTTT	CASSFRQATNEKLFF
TRBV7-8	TRBJ1-5	TRBD1	NA	TGTGCCAGCAGTCTAACAGGGGGCCGACAGCCCCAGCATTTT	CASSLTGGRQPQHF
TRBV4-2	TRBJ2-1	TRBD2	NA	TGTGCCAGCAGCCAAGTTAGCGGGGGGGCCAGCTCCTACAATGAGCAGTTCTTC	CASSQVSGGASSYNEQFF
TRBV6-1	TRBJ2-5	NA	NA	TGTGCCAGCAGTGGTTACAGGGCAGAGACCCAGTACTTC	CASSGYRAETQYF
TRBV19	TRBJ1-1	NA	NA	TGTGCCAGTAGTACGGGGAACACTGAAGCTTTCTTT	CASSTGNTEAFF
TRBV7-9	TRBJ1-6	NA	NA	TGTTCCAGCGCCAGGGAAGGTTCACCCCTCCACTTT	CSSAREGSPLHF